The 4 T cell receptor beta chains given below trace back to one sample, sequenced in a study of OX40 agonist ivuxolimab in advanced cancers. The method was immunoSEQ multiplex PCR; TCRdb's version includes in-frame clones alone and lacks a portion of them. The sample includes 60,000 to 75,000 clones, around 83% of them seen just once. The sequencing here drew on CD4+ or CD8+ T cells sorted from blood, taken in a trial of the OX40 agonist ivuxolimab. These receptors were collected from an adult with an advanced solid tumor such as melanoma, head and neck, liver or kidney cancer.

V is TRBV11-3 and J is TRBJ2-5; 8 bases are a match to TRBD1. Germline-derived CDR1 and CDR2 are SGHNT and YENEEA. The junction had 7 bases not matched to a gene; V was cut back by 4 bases and J by 3 bases. The CDR3 loop spans 15 amino acids. This chain's CDR3 is CASSSRTGQEETQYF. Here the CDR3 DNA reads TGTGCCAGCAGCTCACGGACAGGGCAGGAAGAGACCCAGTACTTC.

This rearrangement joins TRBV7-9 to TRBJ1-2, with TRBD1 matching over 7 bases. Germline V CDR1 and CDR2: SEHNR, FQNEAQ (reference sequence). V gave up 5 bases and J gave up 2 bases; unmatched junction bases: 5. The CDR3 is 14 amino acids. CDR3 loop: CASSTLDRNYGYTF. CDR3 nucleotide sequence: TGTGCCAGCAGCACCTTGGACAGGAACTATGGCTACACCTTC. Supplemented by reference TRBV7-9 and TRBJ1-2, the full variable domain reads DTGVSQNPRHKITKRGQNVTFRCDPISEHNRLYWYRQTLGQGPEFLTYFQNEAQLEKSRLLSDRFSAERPKGSFSTLEIQRTEQGDSAMYLCASSTLDRNYGYTFGSGTRLTVV.

V and J are TRBV5-5 and TRBJ1-4, with D possibly matching TRBD1 (5 bases). CDR1 is SGHKS, CDR2 YYEKEE, per germline (reference sequence). With 4 bases removed from V and 0 bases from J, the gap between germline ends came to 19 bases. The CDR3 loop spans 18 amino acids. The CDR3 DNA sequence: TGTGCCAGCAGCCCAGCCTGGGCGGGGCCTGCAACTAATGAAAAACTGTTTTTT. Translating it yields CASSPAWAGPATNEKLFF.

The chain links TRBV19 to TRBJ1-2; perhaps TRBD1 as D (5 bases). The CDR3 covers 13 residues. Looked up from germline, CDR1 is LNHDA and CDR2 is SQIVND (reference sequence). Trimming removed 5 bases from V and 4 bases from J, with 11 bases in between. DNA for the CDR3: TGTGCCAGTAGTCCCCCCGGGACCTATGGCTACACCTTC. Protein product: CASSPPGTYGYTF.